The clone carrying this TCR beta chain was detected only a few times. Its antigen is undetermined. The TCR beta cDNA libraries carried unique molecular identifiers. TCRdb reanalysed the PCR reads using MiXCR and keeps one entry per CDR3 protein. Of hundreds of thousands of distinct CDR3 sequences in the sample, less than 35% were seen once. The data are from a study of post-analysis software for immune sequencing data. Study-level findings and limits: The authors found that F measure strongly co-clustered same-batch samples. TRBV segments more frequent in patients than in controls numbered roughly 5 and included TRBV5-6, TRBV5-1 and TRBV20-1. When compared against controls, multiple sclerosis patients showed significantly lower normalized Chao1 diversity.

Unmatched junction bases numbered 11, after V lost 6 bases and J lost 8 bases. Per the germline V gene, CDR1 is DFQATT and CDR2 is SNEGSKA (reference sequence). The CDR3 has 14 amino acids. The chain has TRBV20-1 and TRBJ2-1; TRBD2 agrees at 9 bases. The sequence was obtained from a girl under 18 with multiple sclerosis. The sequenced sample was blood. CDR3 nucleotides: TGCAGTGCCCTTGTACTAGCGGGCGTCCATGAGCAGTTCTTC. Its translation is CSALVLAGVHEQFF.